This T cell receptor beta chain was identified in a study of blood T cell repertoires in COVID-19 (dated by TCRdb to between 2020 and 2021). The study in broad terms: Samples from collaborators originated in the United States, Italy and Spain and spanned both the acute and convalescent phases of COVID-19. The prospective study material was composed of cDNA or gDNA derived from T cells, B-cell-depleted T cells, or PBMCs. Samples came from the ongoing ImmuneRACE study (first 160 participants) plus 1,254 subjects from 6 global collaborators. Where HLA class I and class II types were available, the types were taken from metadata supplied by the sample provider, not from assay-based typing. Deeply sampled blood TCRbeta repertoires from subjects exposed to, actively infected with, or recovered from COVID-19 were included in the dataset. The repertoires were made available in a free public database intended to serve as a resource for research on the immune response to SARS-CoV-2. The sample metadata nearly always contained a de-identified subject ID, COVID-19 status, age in years and sex.

The immunoSEQ Assay, a bias-controlled multiplex PCR, was used to amplify TCRbeta CDR3 regions from genomic DNA. The source study handled its data this way. The number of nucleated cells in each sample was estimated by amplification of reference gene primers within the assay. To quantify the absolute abundance of each unique TCRbeta CDR3 rearrangement, sequence reads were collapsed and filtered. For each sample, productive Simpson clonality was calculated as the square root of Simpson's diversity index over productive rearrangements. This is the immuneACCESS table as TCRdb keeps it, with only in-frame sequences that have V and J called. A part of the clones is gone; compared with another copy, unresolved V genes explain less than half, and the rest is unexplained. D and trimming were read from the DNA, whereas the V and J calls and clone size are those reported in that table. Present in this sample are about 81,000 clones, 75% to 90% of which were seen just once. The leading ten clones occupy 12% of the sample.

V drops 5 bases and J drops 0 bases, leaving 10 bases in between. CDR1 and CDR2 (MNHEY, SMNVEV) derive from the germline V gene (reference sequence). The CDR3 numbers 15 residues from cysteine through phenylalanine. Here the CDR3 DNA is all that survives: 45 bases in frame from base 1. As for this clone: There is no known antigen for this receptor. No quality values exist for individual bases; no much larger clone is one base distant.

The paper as a whole reports these results and caveats: How much clinical and demographic metadata was included differed by source and by participant, and the metadata was provided uncurated.

Each collaborating institution followed its own protocols to collect whole blood in K2EDTA tubes. For TCRbeta analysis, collaborators shipped samples as frozen whole blood, isolated PBMCs, or DNA extracted from either of those sample types. Sequencing was done on a sample of peripheral blood. The chain is made from TRBV27 and TRBJ1-4; the D gene is unclear. This clonotype was sampled from a man in his sixties or seventies with active or convalescent COVID-19. CDR3 region: CASSTYYATNEKLFF. The bases read TGTGCCAGCAGTACATACTACGCAACTAATGAAAAACTGTTTTTT.